The 14 T cell receptor beta chains reported below all come from one sample, sequenced in a study of cytomegalovirus exposure and HLA in healthy donors. Use of 60 Vbeta and 13 Jbeta primers characterized the PCR. Method: immunoSEQ multiplex PCR; TCRdb's copy keeps in-frame clones and lacks some. The sample shows 40,000 to 60,000 clones, and more than 5.5% sits with its ten largest clones. The sequenced sample was PBMCs. These receptors came from a male donor in good health and CMV-seropositive.

This sequence joins TRBV11-3 and TRBJ2-7; D not resolved. The V gene lost 3 bases and the J gene lost 2 bases, with 11 bases spanning the gap. Germline V gives CDR1 SGHNT, CDR2 YENEEA. The CDR3 runs 14 residues. The CDR3 is CASSFRGNPYEQYF. The CDR3 DNA follows: TGTGCCAGCAGCTTCCGAGGCAATCCCTACGAGCAGTACTTC.

Points on this clone: Other DNA sequences in this sample translate to the same CDR3. The V and J genes are TRBV6-5 and TRBJ1-1, with D possibly matching TRBD1 (5 bases). Germline values: CDR1 MNHEY, CDR2 SVGAGI. This CDR3 spans 14 amino acids. The V gene lost 3 bases and the J gene lost 5 bases, with 13 bases spanning the gap. CDR3 sequence reads: CASSYAEGATEAFF. CDR3 in DNA: TGTGCCAGCAGTTATGCGGAAGGGGCGACTGAAGCTTTCTTT.

V is TRBV14 and J is TRBJ1-2; D remains ambiguous. Germline V CDR1 and CDR2: SGHDN, FVKESK. Trimming shortened V by 0 bases and J by 0 bases, and 8 bases separated the two germline ends. There are 15 residues in the CDR3. CDR3 DNA: TGTGCCAGCAGCCAAGAGGTGTCGGCTAACTATGGCTACACCTTC. This encodes CASSQEVSANYGYTF.

The chain carries TRBV6-5 and TRBJ1-2, with TRBD1 identical over 9 bases. The length of the CDR3 is 13 residues. The germline V gene encodes CDR1 MNHEY and CDR2 SVGAGI. V was pared by 6 bases and J by 8 bases, with 7 bases of the junction left unmatched. The CDR3 spells CASSPGQGDGYTF. For the CDR3, the DNA is TGTGCCAGCAGCCCGGGACAGGGAGACGGCTACACCTTC.

The rearrangement links TRBV19 to TRBJ2-1, with a possible D match to TRBD1 (6 bases). V dropped 10 bases and J dropped 8 bases, with 18 bases sitting between them. Germline CDR1 reads LNHDA; CDR2 reads SQIVND (reference sequence). The CDR3 is 13 residues long. CDR3 sequence reads: CATRPTGIHEQFF. CDR3 DNA sequence: TGTGCCACCAGGCCTACAGGGATCCATGAGCAGTTCTTC.

The chain is built from TRBV5-1 and TRBJ2-1; perhaps TRBD1 as D (7 bases). Germline CDR1 and CDR2: SGHRS and YFSETQ. The CDR3 has 18 amino acids. V lost 7 bases and J lost 0, with 23 bases in between. The CDR3: CASQEVQGEVSSYNEQFF. The DNA of the CDR3 is TGCGCCAGCCAAGAGGTCCAGGGGGAGGTTAGCTCCTACAATGAGCAGTTCTTC.

The rearrangement uses TRBV18 and TRBJ2-5; D is uncertain. The germline V and J ends were trimmed by 3 bases and 5 bases, with 10 bases remaining between them. This CDR3 contains 13 residues. Germline CDR1 KGHSH, CDR2 LQKENI. CDR3: CASSPQRGETQYF. The CDR3 nucleotides are TGTGCCAGCTCACCCCAGCGTGGGGAGACCCAGTACTTC.

V gene TRBV18 combines with J gene TRBJ1-1; TRBD1 is a possible D gene (5 bases). Between the trimmed V and J ends, which lost 3 bases and 7 bases, there was a span of 15 bases. This CDR3 is 14 amino acids long. CDR1 and CDR2 from the germline V gene are KGHSH and LQKENI. The DNA of the CDR3 is TGTGCCAGCTCACCGGGACCGGTGGGGGGTGAAGCTTTCTTT. This codes for CASSPGPVGGEAFF.

The gene calls are TRBV19 and TRBJ1-1; D is unresolved. This CDR3 region has 13 residues. The germline CDR1 and CDR2 sequences are LNHDA and SQIVND (reference sequence). The germline V and J ends were trimmed by 0 bases and 5 bases, with 7 bases remaining between them. Here the CDR3 DNA reads TGTGCCAGTAGTATAGATCGGGGAACTGAAGCTTTCTTT. It is translated as CASSIDRGTEAFF.

The chain employs TRBV7-3 and TRBJ2-5; 11 bases align to TRBD2. The CDR3 runs 15 residues. Trimming took 5 bases from V and 5 from J; bases not matched to a gene: 7. The germline V gene encodes CDR1 SGHTA and CDR2 FQGTGA. The CDR3 DNA reads as TGTGCCAGCAGCATTAGCGGGGGGGCCTGGGAGACCCAGTACTTC. The encoded protein is CASSISGGAWETQYF.

The genes are TRBV10-3 and TRBJ2-7; 7 nucleotides align to TRBD1. The ends lost 0 bases at V and 2 bases at J; junction bases unmatched: 1. Germline V gives CDR1 ENHRY, CDR2 SYGVKD. CDR3 length: 14 amino acids. Here the CDR3 reads CAISESTGAYEQYF. In DNA, the CDR3 is TGTGCCATCAGTGAGTCCACAGGGGCCTACGAGCAGTACTTC.

J is TRBJ2-7 and V is TRBV28; tentative D call: TRBD1 (5 bases). The CDR3 is 13 residues long. V was trimmed by 5 bases and J by 6 bases, leaving 14 bases between them. Germline V CDR1 and CDR2: MDHEN, SYDVKM. CDR3 region: CASSAPARAEQYF. The CDR3 coding sequence is TGTGCCAGCAGTGCCCCCGCCAGGGCCGAGCAGTACTTC.

The genes are TRBV9 and TRBJ1-2, with D unresolved. Germline CDR1 reads SGDLS; CDR2 reads YYNGEE. V was clipped by 4 bases and J by 3 bases, with 4 bases between them. The CDR3 covers 11 residues. This CDR3 is CASSRDYGYTF. For the CDR3, the DNA is TGTGCCAGCAGCAGAGACTATGGCTACACCTTC.

V usage is TRBV6-4 and J usage is TRBJ2-7, with D perhaps matching TRBD2 (5 bases). V lost 3 bases and J 3 bases, leaving 9 bases between the germline ends. Germline V gene sequence: CDR1 MRHNA, CDR2 SNTAGT. The CDR3 is 13 amino acids. The CDR3 nucleotides read TGTGCCAGCAGTGAAGGACTCCACTACGAGCAGTACTTC. Protein sequence: CASSEGLHYEQYF.